The clone carrying this T cell receptor beta chain was seen only a few times. Authors' data handling: Reference gene primer amplification in the assay estimated nucleated cell counts. Some clones are missing from TCRdb's copy, which holds only in-frame ones; the method was immunoSEQ multiplex PCR. The V and J calls and clone size were taken over from that table, and D and trimming were inferred from the DNA. The sample consists of tens of thousands of clones, over 75% of them appearing once. This record comes from a study of blood T cell repertoires in COVID-19. Study-wide background: Italy, Spain and the United States were the sources of the convalescent and acute COVID-19 samples.

Recruited during active infection, patients (from Seattle) were subsequently followed longitudinally. The TCR comes from a man aged 45-60 years with COVID-19, enrolled during active disease. The sample consisted of peripheral blood.

The CDR3 spells CASSLWGRLNTEAFF. The CDR3 DNA is TGTGCCAGCAGTTTATGGGGCAGATTGAACACTGAAGCTTTCTTT. The chain joins TRBV28 to TRBJ1-1; D not resolved. From germline, CDR1 is MDHEN and CDR2 SYDVKM. This CDR3 is built from 15 residues. V was shortened by 0 bases and J by 0 bases, with 8 bases between the two germline ends.